This passage covers 10 T cell receptor beta chains from one sample sequenced in a study of T cells after yellow fever vaccination. TCRdb re-called the 5' RACE reads through MiXCR, storing one row per CDR3 protein. The sample includes over 65,000 distinct CDR3 sequences, 13% of them seen just once. The source was CD8+ T cells not binding an NS4B(214-222) dextramer, sorted from PBMCs, collected roughly 20 days after the first yellow fever vaccination. The receptors come from a man aged 18 to 29 who received the YFV17D yellow fever vaccine.

This clonotype was observed at least ten times. The genes are TRBV19 and TRBJ2-1; 10 bases map to TRBD2. V was pared by 4 bases and J by 3 bases, with 3 bases of the junction left unmatched. In germline, CDR1 is LNHDA, CDR2 SQIVND (reference sequence). CDR3 length: 15 residues. As DNA, the CDR3 is TGTGCCAGTAGTAAAGCGGGGGGGCTCTACAATGAGCAGTTCTTC. This sequence encodes CASSKAGGLYNEQFF.

This chain connects TRBV10-3 to TRBJ1-2; D is undetermined. CDR1 is ENHRY and CDR2 is SYGVKD in the germline V gene. The CDR3 length is 12 residues. Trimming shortened V by 4 bases and J by 8 bases, and 11 bases separated the two germline ends. The CDR3 DNA is TGTGCCATCAGTGGCCAGGTGGACGGCTACACCTTC. Its protein product is CAISGQVDGYTF.

This clonotype was picked up a small number of times. The gene calls are TRBV4-1 and TRBJ2-3, with TRBD2 matching 7 bases. V lost 6 bases, J lost 2 bases, and 8 bases stayed unmatched. There are 15 residues in the CDR3. The germline V gene encodes CDR1 MGHRA and CDR2 YSYEKL. The CDR3 DNA is TGCGCCAGCAGTCCAGCGGGGTTAACCACAGATACGCAGTATTTT. The encoded protein is CASSPAGLTTDTQYF.

This clonotype came up a few times. The V call is TRBV19, the J call TRBJ1-1; no definite D call. There are 14 residues in the CDR3. Trimming shortened V by 3 bases and J by 0 bases, and 8 bases separated the two germline ends. The germline CDR1 and CDR2 sequences are LNHDA and SQIVND (reference sequence). The CDR3 nucleotides read TGTGCCAGTAGTATCGCAGGAATGAACACTGAAGCTTTCTTT. It codes for CASSIAGMNTEAFF. Using reference TRBV19 and TRBJ1-1 for the parts outside the CDR3, the full variable domain is DGGITQSPKYLFRKEGQNVTLSCEQNLNHDAMYWYRQDPGQGLRLIYYSQIVNDFQKGDIAEGYSVSREKKESFPLTVTSAQKNPTAFYLCASSIAGMNTEAFFGQGTRLTVV.

The table lists this clonotype with a few counts. The rearrangement joins TRBV9 to TRBJ2-3, with D unresolved. This CDR3 has 14 amino acids. The germline V and J ends were trimmed by 0 bases and 3 bases, with 8 bases remaining between them. In germline, CDR1 is SGDLS, CDR2 YYNGEE. CDR3 in amino acids: CASSVAHGTDTQYF. CDR3 DNA: TGTGCCAGCAGCGTAGCACACGGAACAGATACGCAGTATTTT.

This clonotype has just a few counts. The genes are TRBV7-9 and TRBJ2-3, with D perhaps TRBD1 (5 bases). Between the trimmed V and J ends, which lost 6 bases and 8 bases, there was a span of 21 bases. Germline CDR1 and CDR2: SEHNR and FQNEAQ (reference sequence). The CDR3 is 15 amino acids. The CDR3 DNA follows: TGTGCCAGCAGTTTTCAGGGAACCTCTTCGGGTACGCAGTATTTT. This translates into CASSFQGTSSGTQYF.

This clonotype was recorded a few times. V usage is TRBV5-1 and J usage is TRBJ2-7; D ambiguous. V gave up 2 bases and J gave up 5 bases, with 8 bases separating them. The length of the CDR3 is 12 residues. Germline V CDR1 and CDR2: SGHRS, YFSETQ. The CDR3: CASSFKDDEQYF. CDR3 coding DNA: TGCGCCAGCAGCTTTAAGGACGACGAGCAGTACTTC.

V and J are TRBV25-1 and TRBJ2-5, with 7 positions matching TRBD2. CDR3 length: 16 residues. V shed 2 bases and J 1 base; nucleotides not matched to a gene: 7. The germline CDR1 and CDR2 sequences are MGHDK and SYGVNS. The CDR3 region is CASSEGRGVFQETQYF. DNA for the CDR3: TGTGCCAGCAGTGAAGGGAGGGGCGTCTTCCAAGAGACCCAGTACTTC.

This clonotype was recorded a few times. The chain's CDR3 is CASSTIAGGAKNIQYF. CDR3 nucleotides: TGTGCCAGCAGTACAATAGCGGGGGGAGCCAAAAACATTCAGTACTTC. The chain has TRBV27 and TRBJ2-4; 10 bases align to TRBD2. V was pared by 5 bases and J by 0 bases, with 4 bases of the junction left unmatched. The CDR3 extends over 16 amino acids. In germline, CDR1 is MNHEY, CDR2 SMNVEV (reference sequence).

The V gene is TRBV25-1, the J gene TRBJ2-3; 11 bases agree with TRBD2. Losses at the gene ends were 2 bases for V and 6 bases for J; bases not matched to a gene: 4. CDR3 size: 15 residues. In germline, CDR1 is MGHDK, CDR2 SYGVNS. CDR3 sequence (DNA): TGTGCCAGCAGTGAAGGGACTAGCGGCGCCGATACGCAGTATTTT. It translates to CASSEGTSGADTQYF. Filled out from reference TRBV25-1 and TRBJ2-3, the complete variable domain reads EADIYQTPRYLVIGTGKKITLECSQTMGHDKMYWYQQDPGMELHLIHYSYGVNSTEKGDLSSESTVSRIRTEHFPLTLESARPSHTSQYLCASSEGTSGADTQYFGPGTRLTVL.